This TCR beta chain was obtained from a study of cytomegalovirus exposure and HLA in healthy donors. Both 60 Vbeta primers and 13 Jbeta primers went into the PCR. Assay: immunoSEQ multiplex PCR; the TCRdb copy retains only in-frame clones and omits some. The table lists tens of thousands of clones. Study results and caveats: Follow-up analysis later connected one missense variant in DCLRE1C with trimming of TCR beta V- and J-genes. Rarity held for most TCR sequences, but there were some public TCRs that occurred in many donors. Immune exposure was documented only through CMV serostatus.

With respect to this clone: Its specificity is unknown.

The germline gives CDR1 KGHSH, CDR2 LQKENI. This CDR3 comprises 15 residues. V was pared by 0 bases and J by 9 bases, with 14 bases between. The specimen sequenced was PBMCs. This clonotype was obtained from a woman younger than 45 in good health and CMV-seropositive. The rearrangement joins TRBV18 to TRBJ2-2; D gene ambiguous. The CDR3 DNA reads as TGTGCCAGCTCACCACCGAATCAGAGCGCTAGGGAGCTGTTTTTT. Translated: CASSPPNQSARELFF.